The 9 T cell receptor beta chains reported below all come from one sample, sequenced in a study of memory CD4+ T cells and cytomegalovirus serostatus. TCRdb's table, derived via immunoSEQ multiplex PCR, lists solely in-frame clones and lacks some. The sample has about 62,000 clones, about three quarters seen once; the top ten hold approximately 4.8%. Single viable CD3+CD4+CD8-CD45RO+ cells were sorted as the memory CD4+ T cells. The material sequenced was memory CD4+ T cells from blood. The receptor source for this set is an adult in good health and CMV-seropositive.

The chain couples TRBV7-9 to TRBJ2-1; D may be TRBD2 (5 bases). The ends were cut back, 5 bases at V and 5 bases at J, with 16 bases in the middle. The CDR3 totals 15 residues. Germline CDR1 and CDR2: SEHNR and FQNEAQ (reference sequence). CDR3 region: CASSLHDAEDNEQFF. The CDR3 DNA reads TGTGCCAGCAGCCTTCACGACGCGGAGGACAATGAGCAGTTCTTC.

This chain connects TRBV5-4 to TRBJ2-5, with D maybe TRBD2 (5 bases). V gave up 0 bases and J gave up 5 bases, with 11 bases separating them. CDR1 and CDR2 from the germline V gene are SGHNT and YYREEE (reference sequence). This CDR3 is built from 14 residues. The CDR3 DNA sequence: TGTGCCAGCAGCTTGGGGCTTGAGGGTGAGACCCAGTACTTC. This encodes CASSLGLEGETQYF.

The chain links TRBV25-1 to TRBJ1-2; TRBD1 might be the D (6 bases). In germline, CDR1 is MGHDK, CDR2 SYGVNS. V was trimmed by 3 bases and J by 8 bases, leaving 13 bases between them. The CDR3 consists of 13 residues. As DNA, the CDR3 is TGTGCCAGCAGTGACCCGCAGGGGCGGGGCTACACCTTC. It is translated as CASSDPQGRGYTF.

The CDR3 protein is CAISESGGQNTEAFF. The CDR3, as DNA: TGTGCCATCAGTGAGTCTGGGGGCCAGAACACTGAAGCTTTCTTT. The chain joins TRBV10-3 to TRBJ1-1, with D possibly being TRBD1 (6 bases). This CDR3 comprises 15 residues. Germline lookup yields CDR1 ENHRY and CDR2 SYGVKD. Trimming left V 0 bases short and J 1 base short, with 9 bases between.

This clone was detected only once. The chain combines TRBV7-2 with TRBJ1-5; unclear D gene. This CDR3 is 15 amino acids long. V was shortened by 5 bases and J by 1 base, with 12 bases between the two germline ends. Germline V gene lookup returns CDR1 SGHTA and CDR2 FQGNSA. The CDR3 here is CASSQDRWSNQPQHF. In nucleotides, the CDR3 is TGTGCCAGCAGCCAAGATAGGTGGAGCAATCAGCCCCAGCATTTT.

The V gene is TRBV11-2, the J gene TRBJ2-2; 8 bases agree with TRBD2. Germline V gene data show CDR1 as SGHAT and CDR2 as FQNNGV. The ends lost 0 bases at V and 1 base at J; junction bases unmatched: 10. CDR3 length: 19 residues. The CDR3, as DNA: TGTGCCAGCAGCTTAGATTGGGGTAGCGGGAAACTGAACACCGGGGAGCTGTTTTTT. Protein: CASSLDWGSGKLNTGELFF.

This clone was counted a single time. This rearrangement joins TRBV9 to TRBJ1-3, with unresolved D. Germline V gene data show CDR1 as SGDLS and CDR2 as YYNGEE. CDR3 length: 17 amino acids. V shed 0 bases and J shed 0 bases, with 13 bases lying between them. The CDR3 bases are TGTGCCAGCAGCGTAGCCCCCACAACCACCTCTGGAAACACCATATATTTT. Translated, it gives CASSVAPTTTSGNTIYF.

The chain uses TRBV7-2 and TRBJ2-7; D is undetermined. The CDR3 contains 13 residues. Looked up from germline, CDR1 is SGHTA and CDR2 is FQGNSA. Trimming pared 0 bases from V and 4 bases from J, leaving 7 bases between. In DNA, the CDR3 is TGTGCCAGCAGCTTAGCAGGGCAGTACGAGCAGTACTTC. Protein: CASSLAGQYEQYF.

This chain uses TRBV2 with TRBJ2-7, with D perhaps matching TRBD2 (5 bases). Germline V gene sequence: CDR1 SNHLY, CDR2 FYNNEI. Trimming shortened V by 10 bases and J by 3 bases, and 16 bases separated the two germline ends. The CDR3 runs 13 residues. In DNA, the CDR3 is TGTGCCATCCGGACTGCCTCGAACTACGAGCAGTACTTC. This gives the protein CAIRTASNYEQYF.